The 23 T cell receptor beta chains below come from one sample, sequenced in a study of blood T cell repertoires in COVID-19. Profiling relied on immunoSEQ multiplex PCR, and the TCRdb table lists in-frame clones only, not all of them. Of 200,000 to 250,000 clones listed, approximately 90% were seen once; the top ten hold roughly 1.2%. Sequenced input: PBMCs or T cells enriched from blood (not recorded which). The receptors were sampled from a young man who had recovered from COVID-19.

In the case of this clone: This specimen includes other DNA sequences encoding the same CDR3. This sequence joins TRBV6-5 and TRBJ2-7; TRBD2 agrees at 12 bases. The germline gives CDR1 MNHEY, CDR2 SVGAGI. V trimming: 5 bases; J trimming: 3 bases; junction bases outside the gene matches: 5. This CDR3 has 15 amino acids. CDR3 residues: CASSPTSGRVYEQYF. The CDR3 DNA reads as TGTGCCAGCAGTCCGACTAGCGGGAGAGTCTACGAGCAGTACTTC.

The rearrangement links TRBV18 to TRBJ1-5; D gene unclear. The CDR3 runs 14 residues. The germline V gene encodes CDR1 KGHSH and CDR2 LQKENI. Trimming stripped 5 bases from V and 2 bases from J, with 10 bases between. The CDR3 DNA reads TGTGCCAGCTCAGATTTCACACGCAATCAGCCCCAGCATTTT. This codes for CASSDFTRNQPQHF.

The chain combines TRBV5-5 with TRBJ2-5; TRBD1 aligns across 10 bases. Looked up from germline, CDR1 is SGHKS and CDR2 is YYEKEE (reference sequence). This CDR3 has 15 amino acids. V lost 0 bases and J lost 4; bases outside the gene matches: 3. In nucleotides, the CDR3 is TGTGCCAGCAGCTTGGTTGGGACAGGGGTAGAGACCCAGTACTTC. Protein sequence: CASSLVGTGVETQYF.

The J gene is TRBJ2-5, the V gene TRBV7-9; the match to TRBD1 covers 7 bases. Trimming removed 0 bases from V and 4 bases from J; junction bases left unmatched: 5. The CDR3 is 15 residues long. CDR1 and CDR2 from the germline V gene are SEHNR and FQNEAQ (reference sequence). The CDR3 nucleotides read TGTGCCAGCAGCTTAGCGACAGGGTTGGTAGAGACCCAGTACTTC. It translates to CASSLATGLVETQYF. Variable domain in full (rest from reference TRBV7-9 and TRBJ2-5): DTGVSQNPRHKITKRGQNVTFRCDPISEHNRLYWYRQTLGQGPEFLTYFQNEAQLEKSRLLSDRFSAERPKGSFSTLEIQRTEQGDSAMYLCASSLATGLVETQYFGPGTRLLVL.

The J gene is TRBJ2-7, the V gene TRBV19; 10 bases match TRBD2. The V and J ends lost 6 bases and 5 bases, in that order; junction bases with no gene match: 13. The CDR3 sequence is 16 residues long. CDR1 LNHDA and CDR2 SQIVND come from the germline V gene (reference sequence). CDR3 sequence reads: CASRGGDSGGINEQYF. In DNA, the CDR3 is TGTGCCAGTAGGGGAGGTGATAGCGGGGGGATCAACGAGCAGTACTTC.

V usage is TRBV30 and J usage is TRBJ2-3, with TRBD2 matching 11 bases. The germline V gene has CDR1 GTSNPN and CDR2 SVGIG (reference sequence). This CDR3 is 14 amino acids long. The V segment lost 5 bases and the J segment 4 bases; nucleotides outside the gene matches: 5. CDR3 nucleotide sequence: TGTGCCTGGGAGGGACTAGCGGATCCAGATACGCAGTATTTT. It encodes CAWEGLADPDTQYF.

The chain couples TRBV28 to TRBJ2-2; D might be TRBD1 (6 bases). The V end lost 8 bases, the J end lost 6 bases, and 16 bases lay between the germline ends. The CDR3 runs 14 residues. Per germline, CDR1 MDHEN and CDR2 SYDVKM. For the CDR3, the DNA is TGTGCCAGCGAAGGGGGTTCGTTGGCCGGGGAGCTGTTTTTT. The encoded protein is CASEGGSLAGELFF.

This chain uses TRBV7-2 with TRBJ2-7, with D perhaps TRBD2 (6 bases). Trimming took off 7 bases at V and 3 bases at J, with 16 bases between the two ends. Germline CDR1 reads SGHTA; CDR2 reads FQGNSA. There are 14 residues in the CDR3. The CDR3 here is CASTGRGHLYEQYF. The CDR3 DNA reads TGTGCCAGCACCGGGCGGGGCCACCTCTACGAGCAGTACTTC.

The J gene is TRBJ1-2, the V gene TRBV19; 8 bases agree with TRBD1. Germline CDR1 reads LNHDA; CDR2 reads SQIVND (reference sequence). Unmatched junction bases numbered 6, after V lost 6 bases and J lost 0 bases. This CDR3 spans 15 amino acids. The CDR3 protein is CASRTAGQANYGYTF. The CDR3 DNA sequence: TGTGCCAGTAGAACTGCGGGACAGGCTAACTATGGCTACACCTTC.

The CDR3 nucleotides are TGCGCCAGCAGCCAAGATCCTAGACGGAATGAGCAGTTCTTC. It specifies CASSQDPRRNEQFF. The chain is built from TRBV4-1 and TRBJ2-1; D uncertain. Germline loops: CDR1 MGHRA, CDR2 YSYEKL. The CDR3 sequence is 14 residues long. Trimming stripped 0 bases from V and 7 bases from J, with 10 bases between.

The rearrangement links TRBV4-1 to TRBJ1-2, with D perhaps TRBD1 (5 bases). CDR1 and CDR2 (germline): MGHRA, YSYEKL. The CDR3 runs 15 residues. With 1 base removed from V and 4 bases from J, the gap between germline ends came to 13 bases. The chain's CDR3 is CASSQGPGSGYGYTF. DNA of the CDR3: TGCGCCAGCAGCCAAGGACCAGGGTCTGGCTATGGCTACACCTTC.

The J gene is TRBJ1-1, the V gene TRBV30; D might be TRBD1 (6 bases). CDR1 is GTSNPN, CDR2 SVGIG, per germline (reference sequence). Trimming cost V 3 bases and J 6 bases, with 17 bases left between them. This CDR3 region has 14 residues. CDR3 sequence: CAWSWDTRSSEAFF. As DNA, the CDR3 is TGTGCCTGGAGCTGGGACACCCGATCGTCTGAAGCTTTCTTT.

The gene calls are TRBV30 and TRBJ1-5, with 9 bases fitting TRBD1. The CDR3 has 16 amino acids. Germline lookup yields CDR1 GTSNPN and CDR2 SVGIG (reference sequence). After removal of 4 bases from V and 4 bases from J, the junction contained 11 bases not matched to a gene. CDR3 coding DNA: TGTGCCTGGACTAAGCCTCGGGGACAGGGAAATCAGCCCCAGCATTTT. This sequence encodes CAWTKPRGQGNQPQHF.

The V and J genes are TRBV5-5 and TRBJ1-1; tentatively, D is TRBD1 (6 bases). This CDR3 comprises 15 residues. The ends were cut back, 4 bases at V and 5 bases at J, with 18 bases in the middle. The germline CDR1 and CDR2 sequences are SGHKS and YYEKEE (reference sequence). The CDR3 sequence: CASSGLLQGWTEAFF. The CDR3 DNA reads TGTGCCAGCAGCGGCCTGTTACAGGGATGGACTGAAGCTTTCTTT.

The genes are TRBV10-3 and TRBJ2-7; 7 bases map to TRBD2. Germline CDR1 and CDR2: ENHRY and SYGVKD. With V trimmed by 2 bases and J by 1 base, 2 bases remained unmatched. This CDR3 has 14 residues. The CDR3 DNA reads TGTGCCATCAGTGAGCCTAGCGGTTCCTACGAGCAGTACTTC. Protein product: CAISEPSGSYEQYF.

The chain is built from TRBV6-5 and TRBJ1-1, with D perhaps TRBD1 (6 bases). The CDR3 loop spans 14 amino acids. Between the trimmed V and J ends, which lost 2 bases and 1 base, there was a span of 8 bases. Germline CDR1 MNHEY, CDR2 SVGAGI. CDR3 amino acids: CASSYGGRNTEAFF. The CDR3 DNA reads TGTGCCAGCAGTTACGGGGGCCGGAACACTGAAGCTTTCTTT.

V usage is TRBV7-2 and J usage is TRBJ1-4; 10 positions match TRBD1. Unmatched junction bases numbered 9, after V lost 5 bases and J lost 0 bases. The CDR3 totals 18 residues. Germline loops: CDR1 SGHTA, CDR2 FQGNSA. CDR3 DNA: TGTGCCAGCAGCCCCCGGACAGGGGGGAGGACAACTAATGAAAAACTGTTTTTT. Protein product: CASSPRTGGRTTNEKLFF.

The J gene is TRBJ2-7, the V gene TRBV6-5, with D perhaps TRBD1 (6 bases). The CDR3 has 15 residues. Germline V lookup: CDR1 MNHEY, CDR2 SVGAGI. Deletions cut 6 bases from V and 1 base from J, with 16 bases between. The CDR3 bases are TGTGCCAGCAGCGCGATGGGGGCGACTTCCTACGAGCAGTACTTC. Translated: CASSAMGATSYEQYF.

In DNA form, the CDR3 reads TGTGCCAGCAGCTTAGATCATGCTAGCGGGAGCTCGGGTGAGCAGTTCTTC. It yields the protein CASSLDHASGSSGEQFF. The V call is TRBV11-2, the J call TRBJ2-1, with TRBD2 matching over 10 bases. Germline V gene sequence: CDR1 SGHAT, CDR2 FQNNGV. The CDR3 has 17 residues. The V and J ends lost 0 bases and 9 bases, in that order; junction bases with no gene match: 11.

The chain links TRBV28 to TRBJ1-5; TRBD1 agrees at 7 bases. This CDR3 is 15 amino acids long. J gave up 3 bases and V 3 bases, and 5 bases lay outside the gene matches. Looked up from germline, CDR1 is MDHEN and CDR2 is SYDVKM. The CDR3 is CASSLRDSLNQPQHF. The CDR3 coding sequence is TGTGCCAGCAGTTTGAGGGACAGTCTCAATCAGCCCCAGCATTTT.

CDR3 nucleotide sequence: TGTGCCACCAGCCCCCGACAGGGACGAGAGACCCAGTACTTC. This encodes CATSPRQGRETQYF. The chain has TRBV15 and TRBJ2-5; TRBD1 matches at 7 bases. Per the germline V gene, CDR1 is LNHNV and CDR2 is YYDKDF (reference sequence). This CDR3 spans 14 amino acids. V was pared by 5 bases and J by 4 bases, with 7 bases of the junction left unmatched.

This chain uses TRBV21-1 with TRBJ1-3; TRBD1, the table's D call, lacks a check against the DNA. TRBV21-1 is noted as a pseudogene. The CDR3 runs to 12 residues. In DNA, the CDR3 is TGTGCCAACAGGGACAGTAGAAACACCATATATTTT. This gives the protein CANRDSRNTIYF.

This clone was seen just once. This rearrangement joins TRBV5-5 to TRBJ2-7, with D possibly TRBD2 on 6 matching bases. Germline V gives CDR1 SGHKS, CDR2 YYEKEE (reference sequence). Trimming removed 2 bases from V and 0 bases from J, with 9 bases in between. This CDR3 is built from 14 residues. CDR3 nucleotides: TGTGCCAGCAGCTTCGGGACTGACTCCTACGAGCAGTACTTC. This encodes CASSFGTDSYEQYF.